Presented here are 29 T cell receptor beta chains from one specimen sequenced in a study of blood T cell repertoires in COVID-19. Clones were read by immunoSEQ multiplex PCR, and TCRdb kept only the in-frame ones, dropping some. The table includes approximately 85,000 clones, around four fifths detected once. The sequenced sample consisted of peripheral blood. The receptors shown here come from a woman between 70 and 85 years old with active or convalescent COVID-19.

The chain employs TRBV28 and TRBJ2-7, with TRBD1 matching over 9 bases. V dropped 0 bases and J dropped 3; count of bases not matched to a gene: 0. The CDR3 runs 14 residues. Germline V gene sequence: CDR1 MDHEN, CDR2 SYDVKM. The CDR3 reads CASSLWDRGYEQYF. CDR3 DNA sequence: TGTGCCAGCAGTTTATGGGACAGGGGCTACGAGCAGTACTTC.

This clone was seen a few times. The chain couples TRBV5-8 to TRBJ2-5, with a possible D match to TRBD2 (5 bases). This CDR3 spans 15 amino acids. Germline V lookup: CDR1 SGHTS, CDR2 YDEGEE. The V gene lost 7 bases and the J gene lost 4 bases, with 20 bases spanning the gap. CDR3 protein: CASGLRGTLGETQYF. CDR3 DNA: TGTGCCAGCGGACTCCGGGGAACCTTAGGAGAGACCCAGTACTTC.

This chain connects TRBV19 to TRBJ1-1, with D uncertain. Trimming shortened V by 6 bases and J by 0 bases, and 8 bases separated the two germline ends. The V gene's germline CDR1 is LNHDA and CDR2 SQIVND (reference sequence). The CDR3 covers 13 residues. The CDR3 nucleotides are TGTGCCAGTAGCTATACAGTGAACACTGAAGCTTTCTTT. This sequence encodes CASSYTVNTEAFF.

The chain uses TRBV6-2 or TRBV6-3 and TRBJ2-1; 11 bases align to TRBD2. Germline-derived CDR1 and CDR2 are MNHEY and SVGEGT. The junction had 4 bases not matched to a gene; V was cut back by 4 bases and J by 5 bases. This CDR3 is 15 amino acids long. CDR3 in DNA: TGTGCCAGCAGTTTAGCGGGGGGGCCCAACAATGAGCAGTTCTTC. As protein: CASSLAGGPNNEQFF.

The chain employs TRBV4-3 and TRBJ2-7; TRBD1 matches 10 bases. V dropped 4 bases and J dropped 5; count of bases not matched to a gene: 2. The CDR3 is 13 residues long. Germline V gene data show CDR1 as LGHNA and CDR2 as YSLEER. The CDR3 protein is CASSRDRGHEQYF. The CDR3 nucleotides are TGCGCCAGCAGCCGGGACAGGGGCCACGAGCAGTACTTC.

The rearrangement joins TRBV5-8 to TRBJ1-2; D not certain. There are 12 residues in the CDR3. V lost 0 bases, J lost 4 bases, and 4 bases lay in between. Germline CDR1 and CDR2: SGHTS and YDEGEE. The CDR3 loop reads CASSLDSYGYTF. DNA for the CDR3: TGTGCCAGCAGCTTGGACAGCTATGGCTACACCTTC.

The chain has TRBV2 and TRBJ2-1, with a possible D match to TRBD2 (6 bases). V was pared by 7 bases and J by 12 bases, with 16 bases between. Germline values: CDR1 SNHLY, CDR2 FYNNEI. This CDR3 contains 12 residues. This chain's CDR3 is CASKDYSTGQFF. The CDR3 region has the DNA TGTGCCAGCAAGGACTACAGCACTGGGCAGTTCTTC.

The genes are TRBV27 and TRBJ1-1; 9 nucleotides align to TRBD1. V lost 5 bases and J lost 2; bases outside the gene matches: 6. Germline CDR1 is MNHEY and CDR2 is SMNVEV (reference sequence). CDR3 length: 15 amino acids. The DNA of the CDR3 is TGTGCCAGCAGTGGGACGGACAGGGGAAACACTGAAGCTTTCTTT. Translating it yields CASSGTDRGNTEAFF.

A single count supports this clone. The chain links TRBV10-3 to TRBJ2-7; D remains ambiguous. Germline CDR1 reads ENHRY; CDR2 reads SYGVKD. The length of the CDR3 is 15 residues. Trimming pared 0 bases from V and 1 base from J, leaving 10 bases between. CDR3 DNA: TGTGCCATCAGTGAGTCAAACAGTCTATCCTACGAGCAGTACTTC. Amino acid sequence: CAISESNSLSYEQYF.

This clone was observed a handful of times. This rearrangement joins TRBV18 to TRBJ2-5; D unresolved. The CDR3 is 15 amino acids. Per the germline V gene, CDR1 is KGHSH and CDR2 is LQKENI. Trimming stripped 6 bases from V and 1 base from J, with 15 bases between. CDR3 DNA sequence: TGTGCCAGCTCCCCTAGACCGGAGAGCCAAGAGACCCAGTACTTC. This gives the protein CASSPRPESQETQYF.

V gene TRBV19 combines with J gene TRBJ1-2; D possibly corresponds to TRBD1 (5 bases). With 10 bases removed from V and 4 bases from J, the gap between germline ends came to 16 bases. This CDR3 has 13 amino acids. Looked up from germline, CDR1 is LNHDA and CDR2 is SQIVND (reference sequence). The CDR3 reads CATSSQGSYGYTF. The CDR3 DNA reads TGTGCCACCTCAAGCCAGGGATCCTATGGCTACACCTTC. Complete variable domain (other parts from reference TRBV19 and TRBJ1-2): DGGITQSPKYLFRKEGQNVTLSCEQNLNHDAMYWYRQDPGQGLRLIYYSQIVNDFQKGDIAEGYSVSREKKESFPLTVTSAQKNPTAFYLCATSSQGSYGYTFGSGTRLTVV.

The genes are TRBV29-1 and TRBJ1-1; 8 bases map to TRBD1. The length of the CDR3 is 13 residues. Germline CDR1 is SQVTM and CDR2 is ANQGSEA. The junction had 6 bases not matched to a gene; V was cut back by 5 bases and J by 4 bases. CDR3 nucleotides: TGCAGCGTTCACCGGGACAGGAGCACTGAAGCTTTCTTT. Residues: CSVHRDRSTEAFF.

The chain joins TRBV5-6 to TRBJ2-5; possibly TRBD2 for D (5 bases). Looked up from germline, CDR1 is SGHDT and CDR2 is YYEEEE. Trimming pared 4 bases from V and 5 bases from J, leaving 21 bases between. The CDR3 runs 16 residues. CDR3 bases: TGTGCCAGCAGCGGCGGGTTTGTCGTGGGGTTGGAGACCCAGTACTTC. Its translation: CASSGGFVVGLETQYF. Combining the CDR3 with reference TRBV5-6 and TRBJ2-5 gives the whole variable domain DAGVTQSPTHLIKTRGQQVTLRCSPKSGHDTVSWYQQALGQGPQFIFQYYEEEERQRGNFPDRFSGHQFPNYSSELNVNALLLGDSALYLCASSGGFVVGLETQYFGPGTRLLVL.

In nucleotides, the CDR3 is TGTGCCAGCAGCTCTCAGTCCCTTGAGCAGTTCTTC. Its translation: CASSSQSLEQFF. The gene calls are TRBV11-2 and TRBJ2-1; D gene uncertain. V lost 4 bases to trimming and J lost 9 bases, with 10 bases between them. This CDR3 has 12 residues. The V gene's germline CDR1 is SGHAT and CDR2 FQNNGV.

The V and J genes are TRBV9 and TRBJ2-7; 9 nucleotides line up with TRBD2. V lost 0 bases to trimming and J lost 2 bases; unmatched junction nucleotides: 3. Germline V gives CDR1 SGDLS, CDR2 YYNGEE. CDR3 length: 15 amino acids. As DNA, the CDR3 is TGTGCCAGCAGCGTAGCTAGCGGGGTGACCTACGAGCAGTACTTC. As protein: CASSVASGVTYEQYF. Complete variable domain (other parts from reference TRBV9 and TRBJ2-7): DSGVTQTPKHLITATGQRVTLRCSPRSGDLSVYWYQQSLDQGLQFLIQYYNGEERAKGNILERFSAQQFPDLHSELNLSSLELGDSALYFCASSVASGVTYEQYFGPGTRLTVT.

The rearrangement links TRBV5-1 to TRBJ2-4; 10 bases fit TRBD1. Per germline, CDR1 SGHRS and CDR2 YFSETQ. This CDR3 has 17 amino acids. Trimming took 10 bases from V and 3 from J; bases not matched to a gene: 16. The CDR3: CASSRGTGVLGKNIQYF. The CDR3 nucleotides are TGCGCCTCGTCAAGGGGGACAGGGGTACTCGGCAAAAACATTCAGTACTTC.

J is TRBJ2-7 and V is TRBV18; a possible D gene is TRBD1 (7 bases). V gave up 3 bases and J gave up 4 bases, with 13 bases separating them. CDR3 length: 14 residues. Germline V gene sequence: CDR1 KGHSH, CDR2 LQKENI. The CDR3 region is CASSPVEGAYEQYF. The DNA for the CDR3 is TGTGCCAGCTCACCTGTGGAGGGGGCATACGAGCAGTACTTC.

The gene calls are TRBV18 and TRBJ1-1, with 8 bases aligning to TRBD1. The CDR3 is 14 amino acids. Trimming at V came to 5 bases and at J to 4 bases, leaving 6 bases not matched to a gene. Germline-derived CDR1 and CDR2 are KGHSH and LQKENI. The CDR3 spells CASSTRTGSTEAFF. CDR3 bases: TGTGCCAGCTCAACCCGGACAGGGAGCACTGAAGCTTTCTTT.

V gene TRBV21-1 combines with J gene TRBJ2-2; TRBD2 is the table's D call and was not checked against the DNA. TRBV21-1 is a recognized pseudogene. This CDR3 has 16 residues. The CDR3 here is CASSKWRAPNTGELFF. In DNA form, the CDR3 reads TGTGCCAGCAGCAAATGGCGGGCTCCGAACACCGGGGAGCTGTTTTTT.

The chain employs TRBV6-5 and TRBJ2-1, with D perhaps TRBD2 (6 bases). The CDR3 covers 11 residues. Trimming stripped 2 bases from V and 12 bases from J, with 8 bases between. The germline gives CDR1 MNHEY, CDR2 SVGAGI. CDR3 sequence: CASSYGGVQFF. DNA for the CDR3: TGTGCCAGCAGTTACGGCGGGGTGCAGTTCTTC.

This chain joins TRBV7-6 and TRBJ2-5; tentative D call: TRBD2 (6 bases). Trimming cost V 2 bases and J 2 bases, with 18 bases left between them. Germline V gene sequence: CDR1 SGHVS, CDR2 FNYEAQ. The CDR3 runs 17 residues. The CDR3 region has the DNA TGTGCCAGCAGCTTATACGGTAGAGCAGGGAGGCAAGAGACCCAGTACTTC. This sequence encodes CASSLYGRAGRQETQYF.

This clone was seen once. The chain employs TRBV7-2 and TRBJ1-2; D gene uncertain. The CDR3 extends over 17 amino acids. Trimming took 5 bases from V and 2 from J, leaving 21 bases between them. Germline-derived CDR1 and CDR2 are SGHTA and FQGNSA. Here the CDR3 reads CASSPSVRGGRNYGYTF. The CDR3 bases are TGTGCCAGCAGCCCTAGTGTGCGGGGAGGGAGAAACTATGGCTACACCTTC.

The V and J genes are TRBV6-2 or TRBV6-3 and TRBJ2-3; maybe TRBD1 (6 bases). In germline, CDR1 is MNHEY, CDR2 SVGEGT. The CDR3 length is 16 residues. V was pared by 5 bases and J by 0 bases, with 15 bases between. As DNA, the CDR3 is TGTGCCAGCAGTCCCAGGGGATCGGAAAGCACAGATACGCAGTATTTT. It translates to CASSPRGSESTDTQYF.

As DNA, the CDR3 is TGTGCCAGCAGTCGACAGGACTATGGCTACACCTTC. Translating it yields CASSRQDYGYTF. The chain couples TRBV6-2 or TRBV6-3 to TRBJ1-2, with D possibly being TRBD1 (6 bases). CDR1 MNHEY and CDR2 SVGEGT come from the germline V gene. V dropped 5 bases and J dropped 3 bases, with 7 bases sitting between them. CDR3 length: 12 amino acids.

This clone came up once. The rearrangement links TRBV15 to TRBJ1-6; D is possibly TRBD1 (5 bases). The CDR3 is 16 residues long. V gave up 0 bases and J gave up 8 bases, with 14 bases separating them. CDR1 is LNHNV and CDR2 is YYDKDF in the germline V gene (reference sequence). This CDR3 reads CATSRDSGTRDSPLHF. CDR3 sequence (DNA): TGTGCCACCAGCAGAGATTCCGGGACTAGGGATTCACCCCTCCACTTT.

The rearrangement joins TRBV2 to TRBJ1-5, with unresolved D. V lost 4 bases and J lost 2, with 9 bases in between. The V gene's germline CDR1 is SNHLY and CDR2 FYNNEI. The CDR3 runs 14 residues. The CDR3 sequence: CASSVWQGNQPQHF. DNA for the CDR3: TGTGCCAGCAGTGTTTGGCAGGGCAATCAGCCCCAGCATTTT.

The table lists this clone with a few counts. CDR3 residues: CASSAGTSGGNEQFF. DNA of the CDR3: TGTGCCAGCAGCGCCGGGACTAGCGGGGGTAATGAGCAGTTCTTC. The chain employs TRBV9 and TRBJ2-1, with 14 bases identical to TRBD2. The ends lost 3 bases at V and 7 bases at J; junction bases unmatched: 3. The CDR3 totals 15 residues. CDR1 is SGDLS and CDR2 is YYNGEE in the germline V gene. Full variable domain (outside the CDR3, taken from reference TRBV9 and TRBJ2-1): DSGVTQTPKHLITATGQRVTLRCSPRSGDLSVYWYQQSLDQGLQFLIQYYNGEERAKGNILERFSAQQFPDLHSELNLSSLELGDSALYFCASSAGTSGGNEQFFGPGTRLTVL.

This chain links TRBV5-4 with TRBJ2-7; possibly TRBD2 for D (6 bases). CDR1 is SGHNT and CDR2 is YYREEE in the germline V gene (reference sequence). Deletions cut 0 bases from V and 7 bases from J, with 8 bases between. This CDR3 has 12 amino acids. The DNA of the CDR3 is TGTGCCAGCAGCTTGGGGAGCGGGGAGCAGTACTTC. Its protein is CASSLGSGEQYF. The full variable domain, in which reference TRBV5-4 and TRBJ2-7 provide the parts outside the CDR3, is ETGVTQSPTHLIKTRGQQVTLRCSSQSGHNTVSWYQQALGQGPQFIFQYYREEENGRGNFPPRFSGLQFPNYSSELNVNALELDDSALYLCASSLGSGEQYFGPGTRLTVT.

The chain recombines TRBV10-3 with TRBJ1-1; D is ambiguous. The ends were cut back, 0 bases at V and 1 base at J, with 6 bases in the middle. This CDR3 has 14 amino acids. The germline V gene has CDR1 ENHRY and CDR2 SYGVKD. The CDR3 here is CAISESIGNTEAFF. The CDR3 bases are TGTGCCATCAGTGAGTCGATCGGGAACACTGAAGCTTTCTTT.